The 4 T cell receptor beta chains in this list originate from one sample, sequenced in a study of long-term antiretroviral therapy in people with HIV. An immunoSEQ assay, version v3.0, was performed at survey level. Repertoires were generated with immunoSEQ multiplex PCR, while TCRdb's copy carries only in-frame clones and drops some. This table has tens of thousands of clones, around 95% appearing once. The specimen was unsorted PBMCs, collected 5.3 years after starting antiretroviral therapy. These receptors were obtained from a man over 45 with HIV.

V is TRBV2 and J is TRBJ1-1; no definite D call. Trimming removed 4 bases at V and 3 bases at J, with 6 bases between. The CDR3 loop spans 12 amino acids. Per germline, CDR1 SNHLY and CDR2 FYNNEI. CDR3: CASSGVYTEAFF. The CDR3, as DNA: TGTGCCAGCAGTGGGGTCTACACTGAAGCTTTCTTT.

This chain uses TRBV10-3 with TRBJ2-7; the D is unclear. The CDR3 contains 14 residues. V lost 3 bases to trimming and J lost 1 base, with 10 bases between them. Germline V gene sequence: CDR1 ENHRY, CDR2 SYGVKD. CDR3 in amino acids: CAISEIFWSYEQYF. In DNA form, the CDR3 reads TGTGCCATCAGTGAAATCTTCTGGTCCTACGAGCAGTACTTC.

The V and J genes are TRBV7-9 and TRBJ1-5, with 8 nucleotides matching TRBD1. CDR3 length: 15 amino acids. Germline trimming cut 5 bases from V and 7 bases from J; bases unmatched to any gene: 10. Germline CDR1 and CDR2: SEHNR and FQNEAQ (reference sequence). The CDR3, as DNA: TGTGCCAGCAGCGGCATGACAGGGGCGGGGCAGCCCCAGCATTTT. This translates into CASSGMTGAGQPQHF.

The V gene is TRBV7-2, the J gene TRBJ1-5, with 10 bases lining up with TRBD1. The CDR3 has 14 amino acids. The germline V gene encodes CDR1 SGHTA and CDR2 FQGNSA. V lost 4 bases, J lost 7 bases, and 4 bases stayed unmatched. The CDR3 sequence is CASSSGTGEQPQHF. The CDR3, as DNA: TGTGCCAGCAGCTCCGGGACAGGGGAACAGCCCCAGCATTTT.